This TCR beta chain was sequenced during a study of blood T cell repertoires in COVID-19. Study-level information: Specimens from acute and convalescent COVID-19 originated in the United States, Italy and Spain. From T cells, B-cell-depleted T cells, or PBMCs came the material, which was cDNA or gDNA.

The V gene lost 4 bases and the J gene lost 0 bases, with 8 bases spanning the gap. Germline values: CDR1 SGHRS, CDR2 YFSETQ. CDR3 length: 13 amino acids. Sequencing was performed with immunoSEQ multiplex PCR; in TCRdb, only in-frame clones are kept and a portion is missing. The top ten hold about 1.1% of the sample, which has roughly 120,000 clones, more than 80% seen once. The clonotype originates from a human donor in a cohort sampled during active COVID-19. The V gene is TRBV5-1, the J gene TRBJ2-7; the D gene is possibly TRBD2 (5 bases). The specimen sequenced was peripheral blood. The chain's CDR3 is CASSVGGSYEQYF. CDR3 coding DNA: TGCGCCAGCAGCGTCGGAGGCTCCTACGAGCAGTACTTC.